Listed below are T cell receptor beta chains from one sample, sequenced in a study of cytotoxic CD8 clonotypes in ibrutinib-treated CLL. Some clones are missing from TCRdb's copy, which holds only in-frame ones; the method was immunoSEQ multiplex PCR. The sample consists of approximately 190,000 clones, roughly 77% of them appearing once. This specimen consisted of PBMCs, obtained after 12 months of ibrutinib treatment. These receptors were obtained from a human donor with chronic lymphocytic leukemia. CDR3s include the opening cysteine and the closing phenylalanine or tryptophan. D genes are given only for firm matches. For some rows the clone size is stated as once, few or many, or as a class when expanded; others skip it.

TGTGCCAGCAGTTTTCAGGGCGACTATAATGAAAAACTGTTTTTT	CASSFQGDYNEKLFF	TRBV27	TRBJ1-4	once	-
TGCGCCAGCAGCCTGGGGAGGGGGCGATACTCCTACGAGCAGTACTTC	CASSLGRGRYSYEQYF	TRBV5-1	TRBJ2-7	-	-
TGTGCCAGCAGCGTAGCCCAGGGGGGCGGTGAAAAACTGTTTTTT	CASSVAQGGGEKLFF	TRBV9	TRBJ1-4	-	TRBD1
TGTGCCAGCGGCCCGGGACAGATAAAGAATCAGCCCCAGCATTTT	CASGPGQIKNQPQHF	TRBV28	TRBJ1-5	-	TRBD1
TGTGCCAGCAGCCCTGGGGGCTTCTCCTACGAGCAGTACTTC	CASSPGGFSYEQYF	TRBV28	TRBJ2-7	-	-
TGTGCCAGCACCGAAAGGGTAAACTATGGCTACACCTTC	CASTERVNYGYTF	TRBV6-5	TRBJ1-2	-	-
TGTGCCAGCAGACTAACACCGGGACAGGGGGGACAGCCCCAGCATTTT	CASRLTPGQGGQPQHF	TRBV4-2	TRBJ1-5	-	TRBD1
TGTGCCAGCAGAGCGGGTTATTCCTACGAGCAGTACTTC	CASRAGYSYEQYF	TRBV7-2	TRBJ2-7	-	-
TGCGCCAGCAGCCAACTGTTGACAGGGACTAATGAAAAACTGTTTTTT	CASSQLLTGTNEKLFF	TRBV4-1	TRBJ1-4	once	TRBD1
TGTGCCAGCAGTTTGAGCAGGCCAGAATTTCCCTATAATTCACCCCTCCACTTT	CASSLSRPEFPYNSPLHF	TRBV27	TRBJ1-6	-	-
TGTGCCAGCAGCGGTCCTGGGAGGAACTACGAGCAGTACTTC	CASSGPGRNYEQYF	TRBV11-2	TRBJ2-7	-	-
TGCGCCAGCAGCCAAGGTATCCTAGGCACTGAAGCTTTCTTT	CASSQGILGTEAFF	TRBV4-1	TRBJ1-1	-	-
TGTGCCAGCAGTGCGGGCTATAATTCACCCCTCCACTTT	CASSAGYNSPLHF	TRBV2	TRBJ1-6	-	-
TGTGCCAGCAGTCCGGGATTCCTATACGAGCAGTACTTC	CASSPGFLYEQYF	TRBV2	TRBJ2-7	-	-
TGTGCCAGCAGGGTCGGACAGGGGTCGGTCCCTGAAGCTTTCTTT	CASRVGQGSVPEAFF	TRBV6-1	TRBJ1-1	few	TRBD1
TGTGCCAGCAGTTATGGGACCAGCTCCTACGAGCAGTACTTC	CASSYGTSSYEQYF	TRBV6-6	TRBJ2-7	-	-
TGTGCCTGGAGTGTACGGCAGGGGTATGGCTACACCTTC	CAWSVRQGYGYTF	TRBV30	TRBJ1-2	-	-
TGTGCCAGCAGTTCCCCCGGGACAGCCACCTATGGCTACACCTTC	CASSSPGTATYGYTF	TRBV28	TRBJ1-2	few	TRBD1
TGCGCCTCCAGGGGGCGGCTTGGCTACACCTTC	CASRGRLGYTF	TRBV23-1	TRBJ1-2	once	TRBD1
TGTGCCAGCAGTCACAGCGGCAGGGAACAGCCCCAGCATTTT	CASSHSGREQPQHF	TRBV6-6	TRBJ1-5	-	-
TGTGCCAGCGCGCGGGAGAACACCGGGGAGCTGTTTTTT	CASARENTGELFF	TRBV9	TRBJ2-2	-	-
TGTGCCAGCAGTGAAGAGGCGATCGGAAACACCATATATTTT	CASSEEAIGNTIYF	TRBV2	TRBJ1-3	-	-
TGTGCCAGCACCAGGACAGGGGTTAACTATGGCTACACCTTC	CASTRTGVNYGYTF	TRBV6-5	TRBJ1-2	many	TRBD1
TGTGCCAGCAGCCCCTTAGGCCAATTCTACGAGCAGTACTTC	CASSPLGQFYEQYF	TRBV9	TRBJ2-7	-	-
TGTGCCAGCAGCCTGGGGACAGGGTTCAACACCTTC	CASSLGTGFNTF	TRBV7-2	TRBJ1-2	-	TRBD1
TGTGCCAGCGATAAACGGGGGGATGAAGCTTTCTTT	CASDKRGDEAFF	TRBV2	TRBJ1-1	-	-
TGTGCCAGCAGCTTTTGGGAGAACACTGAAGCTTTCTTT	CASSFWENTEAFF	TRBV7-2	TRBJ1-1	-	-
TGTGCCAGCAGCCCTCTCCGGTTAAGCTCCTACAATGAGCAGTTCTTC	CASSPLRLSSYNEQFF	TRBV11-2	TRBJ2-1	-	-
TGTGCCTGGAGCGGGGACCGTAATGAAAAACTGTTTTTT	CAWSGDRNEKLFF	TRBV30	TRBJ1-4	-	-
TGTGCCAGCAGCCCCAGGACAGGTTTCATCGAGCAGTACTTC	CASSPRTGFIEQYF	TRBV7-2	TRBJ2-7	few	TRBD1
TGTGCCAGCAGCTTAGACAGGAGAGACAATTCACCCCTCCACTTT	CASSLDRRDNSPLHF	TRBV5-4	TRBJ1-6	-	-
TGTGCCTGGGGCAGGAGGGACCTTAGCAATCAGCCCCAGCATTTT	CAWGRRDLSNQPQHF	TRBV30	TRBJ1-5	-	-
TGTGCCAGCAGCCTGGATATGAACACTGAAGCTTTCTTT	CASSLDMNTEAFF	TRBV7-3	TRBJ1-1	-	-
TGCGCCAGCAGCCCGACAGCTAACTATGGCTACACCTTC	CASSPTANYGYTF	TRBV5-1	TRBJ1-2	-	-
TGTGCCAAGTTGCACAGGGGTGGCTACACCTTC	CAKLHRGGYTF	TRBV7-2	TRBJ1-2	-	TRBD1
TGTGCCAGCAGCCCCAGAGCGCAGGGGAATTCTGAAGCTTTCTTT	CASSPRAQGNSEAFF	TRBV9	TRBJ1-1	-	-
TGTGCCAGCCGGGACAGTATGAACACTGAAGCTTTCTTT	CASRDSMNTEAFF	TRBV18	TRBJ1-1	few	TRBD1
TGTGCCAGCAGCCCGGGAGGGGGGCGGAGCTCCTACAATGAGCAGTTCTTC	CASSPGGGRSSYNEQFF	TRBV5-4	TRBJ2-1	-	TRBD2
TGTGCCAGTAGTCCGGACAGGGAGAAGCCCCAGCATTTT	CASSPDREKPQHF	TRBV19	TRBJ1-5	-	TRBD1
TGTGCCAGCGCGCGGGACGGTGCTGGAAACACCATATATTTT	CASARDGAGNTIYF	TRBV2	TRBJ1-3	-	-
TGTGCCAGTAGCCAGACAGGGAGGAATGGCTACACCTTC	CASSQTGRNGYTF	TRBV19	TRBJ1-2	-	TRBD1
TGTGCCAGCATGGGACAGGGGGACCGAGAGACCCAGTACTTC	CASMGQGDRETQYF	TRBV2	TRBJ2-5	few	TRBD1
TGCGCCAGCAGCCAAGTGGGGCGCATTGGCCACGAGCAGTACTTC	CASSQVGRIGHEQYF	TRBV4-1	TRBJ2-7	-	-
TGTGCCAGTAAGGAGCAGAACACTGAAGCTTTCTTT	CASKEQNTEAFF	TRBV19	TRBJ1-1	-	-
TGCAGCGTCCTTAAGGGGACACTCGACTATGGCTACACCTTC	CSVLKGTLDYGYTF	TRBV29-1	TRBJ1-2	few	-
TGCGCCAGCAGCGCCACAGGGGGCTGGGCTGAAGCTTTCTTT	CASSATGGWAEAFF	TRBV5-1	TRBJ1-1	-	TRBD1